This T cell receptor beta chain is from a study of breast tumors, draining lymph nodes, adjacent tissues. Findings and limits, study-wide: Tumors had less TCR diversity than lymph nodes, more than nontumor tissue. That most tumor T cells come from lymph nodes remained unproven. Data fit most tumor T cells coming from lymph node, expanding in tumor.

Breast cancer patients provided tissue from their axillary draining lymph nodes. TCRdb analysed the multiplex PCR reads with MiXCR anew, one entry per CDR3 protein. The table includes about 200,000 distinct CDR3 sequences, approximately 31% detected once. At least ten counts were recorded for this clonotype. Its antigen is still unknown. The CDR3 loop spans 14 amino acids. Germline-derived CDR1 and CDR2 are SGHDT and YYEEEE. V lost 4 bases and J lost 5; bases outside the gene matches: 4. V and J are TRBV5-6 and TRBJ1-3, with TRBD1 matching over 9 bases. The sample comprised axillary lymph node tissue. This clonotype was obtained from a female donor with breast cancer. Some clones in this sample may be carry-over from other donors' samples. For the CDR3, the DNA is TGTGCCAGCAGCGGGACAGGGTTGAGAAACACCATATATTTT. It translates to CASSGTGLRNTIYF.